Sequencing of this T cell receptor (beta chain) was carried out in a study of vaccination effects on CD4 cells after COVID-19. Once cultured for 10 to 11 days, the cells underwent separation to obtain CD4+ T cells. Subjects were given two BNT162b2 or mRNA-1273 vaccine doses. Days 3 and 7 saw half the medium replaced with IL-2 medium. About this clone: Its cognate antigen is unknown.

Trimming shortened V by 0 bases and J by 6 bases, and 8 bases separated the two germline ends. This CDR3 comprises 14 residues. The germline CDR1 and CDR2 sequences are ENHRY and SYGVKD. The assay was immunoSEQ multiplex PCR, and TCRdb's table has in-frame clones only and misses some. The repertoire consists of more than 60,000 clones, with 70% to 85% occurring once and the leading ten covering around 2.4%. This clonotype was obtained from a human donor who received a COVID-19 vaccine. The chain links TRBV10-3 to TRBJ2-2; the D gene could be TRBD1 or TRBD2 (5 bases each). The material sequenced was CD4+ T cells from PBMCs cultured without peptide, taken after COVID-19 vaccination. The CDR3 DNA sequence: TGTGCCATCAGTGAGTCGATGGGGGCCGGGGAGCTGTTTTTT. Protein sequence: CAISESMGAGELFF.